This entry describes one T cell receptor (beta chain). Antigen unknown. The data stem from a study of molecular identifiers for immune sequencing clone quantification. Study-level results: Spiked Jurkat TCR RNA from one cell was reportedly detectable among roughly 910,000 naive cells. Over 99% of effector molecules, but under 1% in naive cells, were held by clones with more than 20 RNA copies. Highly expanded clone sizes could be underestimated through barcode sharing by identical TCR molecules.

TCRdb itself ran the PCR reads through MiXCR, one entry per CDR3 protein. The top ten clones hold 0.7% to 0.9% of a sample with about half a million distinct CDR3 sequences, about 26% of them seen once. The CDR3 covers 15 residues. Trimming cost V 8 bases and J 5 bases, with 19 bases left between them. CDR1 is ENHRY and CDR2 is SYGVKD in the germline V gene. The clonotype comes from a human donor in good health. Some libraries in this study had Jurkat cell RNA spiked in. The chain combines TRBV10-3 with TRBJ1-5; a possible D gene is TRBD1 (5 bases). Source material: naive CD8+ T cells from blood, with Jurkat cell RNA spiked in. Sample subset: FACS-sorted CD8+CD4-CCR7+CD45RA+ naive T cells. The CDR3 DNA reads TGTGCCATCGGCTCCGGGACCGGATGGGATCAGCCCCAGCATTTT. Translated, it gives CAIGSGTGWDQPQHF.